Reported below is one T cell receptor beta chain. This clone occurred once. The antigen it recognizes is unknown. There are no base qualities to consult, and no much larger clone falls within one base. These data are taken from a study of control samples from healthy donors and cancer patients (dated by TCRdb to the early 2020s). From a lookup of the germline V gene, CDR1 and CDR2 are KGHSH and LQKENI. Including the terminal cysteine and phenylalanine, the CDR3 comprises 13 residues. This entry keeps only the CDR3 DNA: 39 bases, framed from base 1. V gives up 9 bases and J gives up 7 bases, and the segment between their germline ends measures 19 bases. The library was prepared using the immunoSEQ multiplex PCR assay. As stored in TCRdb, this immuneACCESS dataset retains in-frame rearrangements with V and J assigned. A fraction of the clones does not appear; measured against another copy, unresolved V genes explain less than half of the discrepancy, and the remainder lacks a known reason. Counted in this sample were about 140,000 clones; almost 90% of them appeared once. The ten biggest clones cover less than 2% of the sample.

The sequenced sample was blood. This sequence was found in a man younger than 35 in good health. The chain uses TRBV18 and TRBJ2-7, with the D assignment possibly TRBD1 or TRBD2, given 5 matching bases for each. The DNA sequence is as follows: TGTGCCAGAGACGGGACCGGGCAGGTTGAGCAGTACTTC. Its translation reads: CARDGTGQVEQYF.